This entry lists 29 T cell receptor beta chains sequenced from one sample in a study of blood T cell repertoires in COVID-19. Here immunoSEQ multiplex PCR was the method, and the copy in TCRdb shows in-frame clones only, minus some. The data hold a few hundred thousand clones, with about 88% observed a single time. The specimen sequenced was peripheral blood. These TCRs come from a man aged 35 to 55 with acute or convalescent COVID-19.

The chain links TRBV7-9 to TRBJ1-4, with D possibly matching TRBD1 (6 bases). Germline V gene lookup returns CDR1 SEHNR and CDR2 FQNEAQ (reference sequence). Trimming took off 3 bases at V and 5 bases at J, with 16 bases between the two ends. CDR3 size: 16 residues. The CDR3 region is CASSLSFGQTNEKLFF. The CDR3 DNA sequence: TGTGCCAGCAGCTTGAGTTTTGGACAGACCAATGAAAAACTGTTTTTT.

The rearrangement links TRBV24-1 to TRBJ2-5; a weak D match, TRBD1 (5 bases). This CDR3 contains 15 residues. Germline CDR1 KGHDR, CDR2 SFDVKD. Trimming pared 4 bases from V and 4 bases from J, leaving 15 bases between. The CDR3 sequence: CATSDPRAAGETQYF. The CDR3 nucleotides read TGTGCCACCAGTGACCCCAGGGCGGCCGGAGAGACCCAGTACTTC.

The chain links TRBV11-1 to TRBJ2-1; the D gene is possibly TRBD1 (5 bases). The CDR3 is 15 amino acids. Germline CDR1 reads SGHAT; CDR2 reads FQDESV (reference sequence). The ends were cut back, 7 bases at V and 2 bases at J, with 15 bases in the middle. The CDR3 DNA is TGTGCCAGCACGGGTGCACAGGACGCCTACAATGAGCAGTTCTTC. This gives the protein CASTGAQDAYNEQFF.

The chain has TRBV29-1 and TRBJ1-1; 10 bases agree with TRBD1. The J segment lost 0 bases and the V segment lost 3 bases, leaving 1 base of the junction unmatched. The CDR3 consists of 14 residues. Germline V gene data show CDR1 as SQVTM and CDR2 as ANQGSEA. The chain's CDR3 is CSVEDRGMNTEAFF. As DNA, the CDR3 is TGCAGCGTTGAGGACAGGGGGATGAACACTGAAGCTTTCTTT.

The chain has TRBV7-9 and TRBJ1-1, with 9 bases identical to TRBD1. The CDR3 sequence is 14 residues long. The V gene end was trimmed by 4 bases and the J gene end by 6 bases; junction bases not matched to a gene: 6. Germline V gene sequence: CDR1 SEHNR, CDR2 FQNEAQ (reference sequence). CDR3 protein: CASSSEQGAAEAFF. Written as DNA, the CDR3 is TGTGCCAGCAGCTCCGAACAGGGGGCTGCTGAAGCTTTCTTT.

The chain uses TRBV30 and TRBJ1-1, with a weak D call TRBD1 (6 bases). This CDR3 is built from 12 residues. Germline loops: CDR1 GTSNPN, CDR2 SVGIG (reference sequence). V lost 5 bases to trimming and J lost 3 bases, with 10 bases between them. CDR3 DNA sequence: TGTGCCTGGGCGGACAGAGACACTGAAGCTTTCTTT. Translating gives CAWADRDTEAFF. The whole variable domain, remainder taken from reference TRBV30 and TRBJ1-1, is SQTIHQWPATLVQPVGSPLSLECTVEGTSNPNLYWYRQAAGRGLQLLFYSVGIGQISSEVPQNLSASRPQDRQFILSSKKLLLSDSGFYLCAWADRDTEAFFGQGTRLTVV.

This chain links TRBV25-1 with TRBJ1-2; D is ambiguous. This CDR3 spans 14 amino acids. Germline V CDR1 and CDR2: MGHDK, SYGVNS. V was shortened by 4 bases and J by 2 bases, with 11 bases between the two germline ends. The CDR3 DNA follows: TGTGCCAGCAGTGGGCGGGCCGCGAACTATGGCTACACCTTC. Translated: CASSGRAANYGYTF.

The chain couples TRBV6-2 or TRBV6-3 to TRBJ1-5, with a possible D match to TRBD1 (5 bases). This CDR3 contains 18 residues. Germline V lookup: CDR1 MNHEY, CDR2 SVGEGT. Trimming removed 6 bases from V and 7 bases from J, with 28 bases in between. The CDR3 DNA is TGTGCCAGCAGCCCTTCAACAGGTACAAACCGCCGTGGACAGCCCCAGCATTTT. Amino acids: CASSPSTGTNRRGQPQHF.

This clone was seen only once. The chain joins TRBV9 to TRBJ1-2; 9 bases map to TRBD1. Germline values: CDR1 SGDLS, CDR2 YYNGEE. The CDR3 is made up of 13 amino acids. V dropped 0 bases and J dropped 7; count of bases not matched to a gene: 1. CDR3 bases: TGTGCCAGCAGCGTAGGGGGACAGGGTGGCTACACCTTC. Protein: CASSVGGQGGYTF.

CDR3 sequence: CASRGLAGGLETQYF. The CDR3, as DNA: TGTGCCAGCAGGGGACTAGCGGGGGGGTTAGAGACCCAGTACTTC. The chain is built from TRBV7-2 and TRBJ2-5; 16 bases are shared with TRBD2. CDR3 size: 15 residues. The junction had 2 bases not matched to a gene; V was cut back by 6 bases and J by 4 bases. Germline V CDR1 and CDR2: SGHTA, FQGNSA.

The V and J genes are TRBV28 and TRBJ2-2, with a possible D match to TRBD1 (5 bases). The V end lost 7 bases, the J end lost 3 bases, and 18 bases lay between the germline ends. CDR1 and CDR2 from the germline V gene are MDHEN and SYDVKM. This CDR3 spans 16 amino acids. CDR3 protein: CASTSPQGRDTGELFF. The CDR3 DNA reads as TGTGCCAGCACCTCGCCGCAGGGTAGGGACACCGGGGAGCTGTTTTTT.

The V and J genes are TRBV23-1 and TRBJ1-2; 12 bases line up with TRBD1. TRBV23-1 is placed among ORFs of uncertain function. This CDR3 comprises 20 residues. The trim removed 3 bases at V and 1 base at J, leaving 15 bases unmatched. CDR3 region: CASSHESSRDRGRHNYGYTF. The CDR3, as DNA: TGCGCCAGCAGTCATGAGTCCTCCCGGGACAGGGGGCGTCATAACTATGGCTACACCTTC.

This rearrangement joins TRBV6-6 to TRBJ1-2; 7 bases map to TRBD1. Germline loops: CDR1 MNHNY, CDR2 SVGAGI (reference sequence). The CDR3 spans 15 residues. Losses at the gene ends were 4 bases for V and 7 bases for J; bases not matched to a gene: 12. This CDR3 reads CASSFLSTGVIGYTF. The CDR3 region has the DNA TGTGCCAGCAGTTTCCTCTCTACAGGGGTAATTGGCTACACCTTC.

The chain links TRBV27 to TRBJ1-2; no clear D gene. Germline CDR1 reads MNHEY; CDR2 reads SMNVEV (reference sequence). This CDR3 region has 12 residues. V was pared by 6 bases and J by 4 bases, with 9 bases between. The CDR3 spells CASSPFGYGYTF. DNA for the CDR3: TGTGCCAGCAGCCCCTTCGGCTATGGCTACACCTTC.

This clone was seen more than once but under ten times. This CDR3 is CAWARQGANNQPQHF. In nucleotides, the CDR3 is TGTGCCTGGGCGCGACAGGGGGCTAATAATCAGCCCCAGCATTTT. The chain recombines TRBV30 with TRBJ1-5; 10 bases are shared with TRBD1. Germline V lookup: CDR1 GTSNPN, CDR2 SVGIG (reference sequence). Trimming removed 5 bases from V and 4 bases from J; junction bases left unmatched: 8. The length of the CDR3 is 15 residues. Supplemented by reference TRBV30 and TRBJ1-5, the full variable domain reads SQTIHQWPATLVQPVGSPLSLECTVEGTSNPNLYWYRQAAGRGLQLLFYSVGIGQISSEVPQNLSASRPQDRQFILSSKKLLLSDSGFYLCAWARQGANNQPQHFGDGTRLSIL.

The chain couples TRBV5-1 to TRBJ1-1; 7 nucleotides agree with TRBD1. Looked up from germline, CDR1 is SGHRS and CDR2 is YFSETQ. The CDR3 contains 16 residues. V lost 7 bases and J lost 1; bases outside the gene matches: 13. CDR3 sequence (DNA): TGCGCCAGCGTCCCCGGCGGGACAGCCCGGAACACTGAAGCTTTCTTT. This translates into CASVPGGTARNTEAFF.

V is TRBV4-1 and J is TRBJ2-2, with 7 bases lining up with TRBD1. The CDR3 spans 14 residues. From germline, CDR1 is MGHRA and CDR2 YSYEKL. With 5 bases clipped from V and 5 bases from J, the junction kept 5 bases outside the gene matches. CDR3 loop: CASSKTGTTGELFF. The CDR3 nucleotides read TGCGCCAGCAGCAAGACAGGGACGACCGGGGAGCTGTTTTTT.

The chain carries TRBV5-1 and TRBJ2-3, with 10 bases identical to TRBD2. Germline V lookup: CDR1 SGHRS, CDR2 YFSETQ. V trimming: 0 bases; J trimming: 4 bases; junction bases outside the gene matches: 5. The CDR3 is 16 residues long. CDR3 sequence: CASSLVLAGASDTQYF. The CDR3 nucleotides are TGCGCCAGCAGCTTGGTCCTAGCGGGGGCGTCAGATACGCAGTATTTT.

The V gene is TRBV6-2 or TRBV6-3, the J gene TRBJ2-7; 9 bases line up with TRBD1. CDR1 and CDR2 (germline): MNHEY, SVGEGT. J was trimmed by 9 bases and V by 6 bases; bases with no gene match: 15. This CDR3 region has 15 residues. This CDR3 reads CASSPPGTGSWGQYF. As DNA, the CDR3 is TGTGCCAGCAGCCCCCCGGGGACAGGGTCTTGGGGGCAGTACTTC.

This clone was counted a few times. This chain connects TRBV3-1 (or the pseudogene TRBV3-2) to TRBJ1-6; possible D gene TRBD1, 5 bases. The germline gives CDR1 LGHDT, CDR2 YNNKEL (reference sequence). The CDR3 runs to 14 residues. V lost 0 bases and J 9 bases, leaving 9 bases between the germline ends. The CDR3 coding sequence is TGTGCCAGCAGCCAAGATCAGGGAACTTCACCCCTCCACTTT. It translates to CASSQDQGTSPLHF.

The chain carries TRBV5-1 and TRBJ2-3, with TRBD2 matching over 11 bases. J gave up 2 bases and V 0 bases, and 5 bases lay outside the gene matches. The CDR3 has 17 residues. The germline gives CDR1 SGHRS, CDR2 YFSETQ. CDR3 DNA: TGCGCCAGCAGCTTGGGGTCTAGCGGGGGGCCCACAGATACGCAGTATTTT. It is translated as CASSLGSSGGPTDTQYF.

The chain has TRBV27 and TRBJ2-7; a possible D gene is TRBD2 (6 bases). V was trimmed by 2 bases and J by 7 bases, leaving 6 bases between them. The CDR3 is 11 amino acids. Germline CDR1 reads MNHEY; CDR2 reads SMNVEV (reference sequence). The CDR3 sequence: CASSLAGEQYF. The DNA of the CDR3 is TGTGCCAGCAGTTTAGCGGGGGAGCAGTACTTC.

Comments on this clone: A read error may produce the germline difference seen at one junction end. V is TRBV2 and J is TRBJ2-3; D ambiguous. CDR1 is SNHLY, CDR2 FYNNEI, per germline. This CDR3 comprises 13 residues. The CDR3 spells CASAPNIDPKQDF. Here the CDR3 DNA reads TGTGCCAGCGCCCCCAATATCGATCCCAAGCAAGATTTT. The full variable domain, with the rest looked up from reference TRBV2 and TRBJ2-3, is EPEVTQTPSHQVTQMGQEVILRCVPISNHLYFYWYRQILGQKVEFLVSFYNNEISEKSEIFDDQFSVERPDGSNFTLKIRSTKLEDSAMYFCASAPNIDPKQDFGPGTRLTVL.

This chain uses TRBV27 with TRBJ1-1; D is perhaps TRBD1 (5 bases). The ends were cut back, 1 base at V and 0 bases at J, with 12 bases in the middle. The length of the CDR3 is 16 residues. Germline-derived CDR1 and CDR2 are MNHEY and SMNVEV (reference sequence). In DNA form, the CDR3 reads TGTGCCAGCAGTTTATGGGGGGGTATCATGAACACTGAAGCTTTCTTT. The encoded protein is CASSLWGGIMNTEAFF.

The V gene is TRBV5-4, the J gene TRBJ1-6; no clear D. V was cut by 0 bases and J by 8 bases, with 12 bases left in between. This CDR3 region has 15 residues. In germline, CDR1 is SGHNT, CDR2 YYREEE (reference sequence). The CDR3 is CASSLAQQWDSPLHF. CDR3 sequence (DNA): TGTGCCAGCAGCTTGGCGCAACAGTGGGATTCACCCCTCCACTTT. The whole variable domain, filled in from reference TRBV5-4 and TRBJ1-6, reads ETGVTQSPTHLIKTRGQQVTLRCSSQSGHNTVSWYQQALGQGPQFIFQYYREEENGRGNFPPRFSGLQFPNYSSELNVNALELDDSALYLCASSLAQQWDSPLHFGNGTRLTVT.

DNA of the CDR3: TGTGCCAGCAGCCGTAGGAGGATGGAGGGGAGGGCCGGGGAGCTGTTTTTT. This gives the protein CASSRRRMEGRAGELFF. The chain carries TRBV7-8 and TRBJ2-2, with 7 bases aligning to TRBD2. Germline CDR1 is SGHVS and CDR2 is FQNEAQ. V gave up 5 bases and J gave up 6 bases; unmatched junction bases: 15. The CDR3 spans 17 residues.

This clone came up once. The rearrangement joins TRBV23-1 to TRBJ1-1, with TRBD1 matching 12 bases. TRBV23-1 is identified as an open reading frame with a role that is uncertain. The CDR3 is made up of 19 amino acids. Losses at the gene ends were 3 bases for V and 1 base for J; bases not matched to a gene: 12. The CDR3 sequence: CASSHLPGQGASRNTEAFF. The CDR3 region has the DNA TGCGCCAGCAGTCATCTCCCGGGACAGGGGGCGTCGAGGAACACTGAAGCTTTCTTT.

This chain uses TRBV2 with TRBJ2-1; D may be TRBD2 (5 bases). Germline V gives CDR1 SNHLY, CDR2 FYNNEI. The CDR3 covers 17 residues. The ends were cut back, 0 bases at V and 1 base at J, with 13 bases in the middle. The CDR3 reads CASSEALIGESYNEQFF. The CDR3 DNA reads as TGTGCCAGCAGTGAAGCTCTGATTGGGGAGTCCTACAATGAGCAGTTCTTC.

This chain joins TRBV4-3 and TRBJ1-1, with TRBD1 as a possible D gene (5 bases). The CDR3 contains 15 residues. Trimming cost V 1 base and J 1 base, with 10 bases left between them. The germline CDR1 and CDR2 sequences are LGHNA and YSLEER. Here the CDR3 DNA reads TGCGCCAGCAGCCAAGGCGAAGGGGCGAACACTGAAGCTTTCTTT. Its protein product is CASSQGEGANTEAFF.